The rows below give T cell receptor beta chains drawn from one sample of a study of identical twins. TCRdb reprocessed the 5' RACE reads with MiXCR, giving one entry per CDR3 protein. The table records about 730,000 distinct CDR3 sequences, approximately 21% of them present only once. These same records also appear under a second study, on T cells expressing NK-cell markers.

The sample was PBMCs. The receptors were sampled from a young woman in good health. Both conserved end residues are part of each CDR3.

J: TRBJ1-5; V: TRBV6-5; CDR3: CASSYMGRGRVPGQPQHF
J: TRBJ1-1; V: TRBV20-1; CDR3: CSARDPGTVNTEAFF
J: TRBJ2-6; V: TRBV5-5; CDR3: CASSLAWGIQTGANVLTF
J: TRBJ2-2; V: TRBV9; CDR3: CASSAPLGGGPNTGELFF
J: TRBJ1-4; V: TRBV20-1; CDR3: CSASPAGEHVGKLFF
J: TRBJ1-5; V: TRBV6-1; CDR3: CASSGYRGQGGNQPQHF
J: TRBJ2-5; V: TRBV7-2; CDR3: CASSLNVPETQYF
J: TRBJ1-1; V: TRBV20-1; CDR3: CSAPKPGHEAFF
J: TRBJ1-1; V: TRBV29-1; CDR3: CSVGLGANSEAFF
J: TRBJ2-1; V: TRBV24-1; CDR3: CATSDRAGGANEQFF
J: TRBJ2-7; V: TRBV5-1; CDR3: CASRTQGATYEQYF